A selection of T cell receptor beta chains follows, all from one sample in a study of blood T cell repertoires in COVID-19. Profiled with immunoSEQ multiplex PCR; TCRdb holds only in-frame clones, not every one. The data contain roughly 320,000 clones, approximately 90% of them singletons. Sequenced: PBMCs or T cells enriched from blood (not recorded which). These receptors originate from a man aged 30 to 45 who had recovered from COVID-19. Each CDR3 is given with its conserved first and last residue. Fields, in order: clone size, D gene, CDR3 length, V gene, J gene, CDR3 DNA, CDR3 protein. A D gene is named only where the DNA matches it firmly. Only part of the rows carry a size: once, few, many, or a class if the clone is expanded.

>.|.|14|TRBV18|TRBJ1-2
TGTGCCAGCTCAGGTCCAACAGGGTTCGACGGCTACACCTTC
CASSGPTGFDGYTF
>few|.|15|TRBV9|TRBJ2-1
TGTGCCAGCAGCGTAGAAGGCAGCGGCTACAATGAGCAGTTCTTC
CASSVEGSGYNEQFF
>.|.|15|TRBV5-1|TRBJ2-5
TGCGCCAGCAGCCGGGAACTGGGGTACGGGGAGACCCAGTACTTC
CASSRELGYGETQYF
>.|TRBD1|16|TRBV13|TRBJ2-1
TGTGCCAGCACCCATATTACAGGGGGACTCTACAATGAGCAGTTCTTC
CASTHITGGLYNEQFF
>.|.|14|TRBV5-1|TRBJ2-7
TGCGCCAGCAGCTCAGAGAGGGACTTACTGCAGCAGTACTTC
CASSSERDLLQQYF
>.|TRBD2|19|TRBV18|TRBJ2-7
TGTGCCAGCTCACGGGGACTAGCGGGTATGGATAATGCCCCCTACGAGCAGTACTTC
CASSRGLAGMDNAPYEQYF
>.|TRBD1|14|TRBV2|TRBJ2-3
TGTGCCAGGAGGACAGGGGTGAGCACAGATACGCAGTATTTT
CARRTGVSTDTQYF
>.|.|15|TRBV5-4|TRBJ2-1
TGTGCCAGCCCAGGAGAGGCAGGGCCGGGCAATGAGCAGTTCTTC
CASPGEAGPGNEQFF
>.|.|15|TRBV3-1/TRBV3-2|TRBJ1-5
TGTGCCAGCAGCTCGGCCGGGTCGAGCAATCAGCCCCAGCATTTT
CASSSAGSSNQPQHF
>.|.|14|TRBV5-6|TRBJ1-2
TGTGCCAGCAGCTTGTCAGGACTTAACTATGGCTACACCTTC
CASSLSGLNYGYTF
>few|.|13|TRBV30|TRBJ1-2
TGTGCCTGGAGTGCCCAGGGTAATTATGGCTACACCTTC
CAWSAQGNYGYTF
>.|TRBD2|16|TRBV27|TRBJ2-7
TGTGCCAGCAGTCCTCATCCGGGACTAGCATCAGAAGAGCAGTACTTC
CASSPHPGLASEEQYF
>.|.|14|TRBV3-1/TRBV3-2|TRBJ2-7
TGTGCCAGCAGCCCGCGGTCTCGCCGCTACGAGCAGTACTTC
CASSPRSRRYEQYF
>.|.|15|TRBV5-1|TRBJ2-3
TGCGCCAGCAGCTTGGGGCTAGATTACACAGATACGCAGTATTTT
CASSLGLDYTDTQYF
>.|TRBD2|19|TRBV7-9|TRBJ2-1
TGTGCCAGCAGCTTCGGACTAGCGGGAGGGCCTCGGTCCTACAATGAGCAGTTCTTC
CASSFGLAGGPRSYNEQFF
>.|TRBD2|15|TRBV5-1|TRBJ2-7
TGCGCCAGCAGCTTGGAGGCTAGCGGGTCTTACGAGCAGTACTTC
CASSLEASGSYEQYF
>.|.|12|TRBV28|TRBJ1-2
TGTGCCAGCAGACCGCAGGTTACGGGCTACACCTTC
CASRPQVTGYTF
>.|.|16|TRBV4-1|TRBJ2-5
TGCGCCAGCAGCCATGCGACTGCAGGGGACCGGGGGACCCAGTACTTC
CASSHATAGDRGTQYF
>.|.|13|TRBV5-1|TRBJ1-1
TGCGCCAGCAGTCGGACAGTGGACACTGAAGCTTTCTTT
CASSRTVDTEAFF
>.|.|14|TRBV6-1|TRBJ1-5
TGTGCCAGCAGTGAAGCGGGGGGGCTTCGGCCCCAGCATTTT
CASSEAGGLRPQHF